Reported below is one T cell receptor beta chain. The V and J ends lost 5 bases and 6 bases, in that order; junction bases with no gene match: 8. This CDR3 has 14 amino acids. Germline CDR1 and CDR2: SGHKS and YYEKEE (reference sequence). The source of the sample is a study of blood T cell repertoires in COVID-19. Overall study context: From the United States, Italy and Spain came samples of acute and convalescent COVID-19. T cells, B-cell-depleted T cells, or PBMCs provided the cDNA or gDNA that served as material.

Clones were sequenced by immunoSEQ multiplex PCR, and TCRdb holds only the in-frame ones, with some missing. The sample lists around 73,000 clones, roughly 80% occurring once. The sample consisted of peripheral blood. The clonotype originates from a human donor in a cohort sampled during active COVID-19. The chain joins TRBV5-5 to TRBJ1-1, with 9 bases matching TRBD1. The CDR3 spells CASSSRTGAAEAFF. CDR3 DNA: TGTGCCAGCAGTTCGCGGACAGGGGCCGCTGAAGCTTTCTTT.